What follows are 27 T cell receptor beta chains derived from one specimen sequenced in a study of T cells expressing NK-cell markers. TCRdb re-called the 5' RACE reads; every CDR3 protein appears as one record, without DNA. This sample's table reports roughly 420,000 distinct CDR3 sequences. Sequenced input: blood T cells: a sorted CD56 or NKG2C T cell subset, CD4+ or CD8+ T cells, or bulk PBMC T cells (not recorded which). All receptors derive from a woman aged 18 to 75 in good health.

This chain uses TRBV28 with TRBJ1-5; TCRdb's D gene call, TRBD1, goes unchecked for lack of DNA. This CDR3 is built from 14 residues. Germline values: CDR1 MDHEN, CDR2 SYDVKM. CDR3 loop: CASRETGADQPQHF.

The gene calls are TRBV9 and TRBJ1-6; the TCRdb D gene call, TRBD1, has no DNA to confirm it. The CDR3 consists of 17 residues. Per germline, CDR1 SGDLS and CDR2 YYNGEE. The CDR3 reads CASSVDTGTPINSPLHF. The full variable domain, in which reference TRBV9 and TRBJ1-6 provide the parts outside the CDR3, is DSGVTQTPKHLITATGQRVTLRCSPRSGDLSVYWYQQSLDQGLQFLIQYYNGEERAKGNILERFSAQQFPDLHSELNLSSLELGDSALYFCASSVDTGTPINSPLHFGNGTRLTVT.

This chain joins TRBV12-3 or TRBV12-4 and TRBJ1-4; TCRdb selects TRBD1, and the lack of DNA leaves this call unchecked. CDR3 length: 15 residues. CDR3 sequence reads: CASSLFTSGGRKLFF.

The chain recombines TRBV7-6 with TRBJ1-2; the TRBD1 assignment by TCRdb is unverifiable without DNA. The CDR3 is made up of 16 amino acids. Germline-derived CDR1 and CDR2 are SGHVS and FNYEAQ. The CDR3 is CASSLAPGQGTYGYTF.

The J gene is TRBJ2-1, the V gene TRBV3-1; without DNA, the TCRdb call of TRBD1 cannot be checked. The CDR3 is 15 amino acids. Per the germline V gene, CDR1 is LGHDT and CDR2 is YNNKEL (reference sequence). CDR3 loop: CASSQDWGFYNEQFF.

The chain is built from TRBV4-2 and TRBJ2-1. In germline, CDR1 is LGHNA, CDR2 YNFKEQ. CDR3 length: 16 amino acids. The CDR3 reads CASSQELAWGMNEQFF.

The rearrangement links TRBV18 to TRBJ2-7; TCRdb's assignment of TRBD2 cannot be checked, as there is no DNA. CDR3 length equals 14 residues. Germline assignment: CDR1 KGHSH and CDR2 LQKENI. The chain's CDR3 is CASSNLGSLYEQYF.

CDR3 amino acids: CASSLAASGAISEQFF. The chain links TRBV12-3 or TRBV12-4 to TRBJ2-1; checking the TCRdb D call of TRBD2 is not possible without DNA. The CDR3 extends over 16 amino acids.

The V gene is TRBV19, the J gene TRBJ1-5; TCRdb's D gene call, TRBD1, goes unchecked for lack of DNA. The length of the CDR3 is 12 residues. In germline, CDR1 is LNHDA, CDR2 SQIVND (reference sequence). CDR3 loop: CATRQGLGPQHF.

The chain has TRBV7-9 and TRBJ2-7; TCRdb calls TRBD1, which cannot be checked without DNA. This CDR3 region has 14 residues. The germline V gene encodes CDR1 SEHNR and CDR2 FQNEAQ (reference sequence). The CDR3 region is CASSPPASPYEQYF.

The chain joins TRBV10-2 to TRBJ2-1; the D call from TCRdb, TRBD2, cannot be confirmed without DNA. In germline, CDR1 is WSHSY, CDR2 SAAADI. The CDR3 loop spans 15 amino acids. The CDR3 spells CASSEPLLAGNEQFF.

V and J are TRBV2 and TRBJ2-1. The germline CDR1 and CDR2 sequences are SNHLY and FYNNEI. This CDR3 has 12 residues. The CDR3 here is CASRGWANEQFF. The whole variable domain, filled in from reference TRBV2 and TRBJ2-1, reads EPEVTQTPSHQVTQMGQEVILRCVPISNHLYFYWYRQILGQKVEFLVSFYNNEISEKSEIFDDQFSVERPDGSNFTLKIRSTKLEDSAMYFCASRGWANEQFFGPGTRLTVL.

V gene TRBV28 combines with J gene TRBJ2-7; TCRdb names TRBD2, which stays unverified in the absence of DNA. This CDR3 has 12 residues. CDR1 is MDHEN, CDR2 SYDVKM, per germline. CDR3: CASRPSSGEQYF.

CDR3 amino acids: CSAGRGRFTGDTQYF. The chain uses TRBV20-1 and TRBJ2-3; TCRdb's D call, TRBD1, is unchecked because there is no DNA. The germline gives CDR1 DFQATT, CDR2 SNEGSKA (reference sequence). CDR3 length equals 15 residues.

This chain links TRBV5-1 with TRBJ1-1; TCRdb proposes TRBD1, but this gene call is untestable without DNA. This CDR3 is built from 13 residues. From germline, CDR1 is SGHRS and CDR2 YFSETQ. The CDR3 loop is CASSLGQGAEAFF.

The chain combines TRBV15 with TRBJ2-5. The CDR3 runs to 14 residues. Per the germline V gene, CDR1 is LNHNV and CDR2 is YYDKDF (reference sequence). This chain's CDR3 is CATSRDQGRETQYF. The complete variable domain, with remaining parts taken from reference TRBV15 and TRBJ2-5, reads DAMVIQNPRYQVTQFGKPVTLSCSQTLNHNVMYWYQQKSSQAPKLLFHYYDKDFNNEADTPDNFQSRRPNTSFCFLDIRSPGLGDTAMYLCATSRDQGRETQYFGPGTRLLVL.

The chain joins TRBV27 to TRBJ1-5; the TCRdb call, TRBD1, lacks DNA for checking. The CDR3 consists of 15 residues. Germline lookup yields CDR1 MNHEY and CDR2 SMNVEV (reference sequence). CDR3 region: CASSLRTGEGQPQHF.

The CDR3 sequence: CASSEGSPLHF. The V and J genes are TRBV19 and TRBJ1-6. Germline V CDR1 and CDR2: LNHDA, SQIVND (reference sequence). The CDR3 consists of 11 residues. Together with reference TRBV19 and TRBJ1-6, the CDR3 gives the full variable domain: DGGITQSPKYLFRKEGQNVTLSCEQNLNHDAMYWYRQDPGQGLRLIYYSQIVNDFQKGDIAEGYSVSREKKESFPLTVTSAQKNPTAFYLCASSEGSPLHFGNGTRLTVT.

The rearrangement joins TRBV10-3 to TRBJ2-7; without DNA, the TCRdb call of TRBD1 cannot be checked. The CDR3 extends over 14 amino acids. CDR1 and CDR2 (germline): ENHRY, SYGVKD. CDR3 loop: CAISAGRDGDEQYF.

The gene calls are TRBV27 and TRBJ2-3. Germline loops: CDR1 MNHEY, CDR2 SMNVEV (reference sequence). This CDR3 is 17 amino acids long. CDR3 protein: CASSFILIGASTDTQYF.

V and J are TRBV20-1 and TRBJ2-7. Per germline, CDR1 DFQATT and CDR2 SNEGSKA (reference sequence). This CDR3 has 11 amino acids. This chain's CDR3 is CSAIRLSEQYF.

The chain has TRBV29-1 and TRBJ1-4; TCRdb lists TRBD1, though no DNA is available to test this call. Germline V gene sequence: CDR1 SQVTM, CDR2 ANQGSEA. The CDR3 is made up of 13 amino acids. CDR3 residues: CSVAGQGYEKLFF.

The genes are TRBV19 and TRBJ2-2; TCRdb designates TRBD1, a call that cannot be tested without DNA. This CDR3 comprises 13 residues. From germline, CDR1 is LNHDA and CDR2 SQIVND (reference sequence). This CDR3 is CASSAPGAGELFF.

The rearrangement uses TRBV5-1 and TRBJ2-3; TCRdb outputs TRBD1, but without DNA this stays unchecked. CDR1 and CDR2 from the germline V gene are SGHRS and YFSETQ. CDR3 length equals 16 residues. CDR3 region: CASSLSGGQDTDTQYF.

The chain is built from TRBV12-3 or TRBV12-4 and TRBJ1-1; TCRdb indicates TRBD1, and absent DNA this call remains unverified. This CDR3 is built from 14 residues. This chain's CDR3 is CASSNTGGSTEAFF.

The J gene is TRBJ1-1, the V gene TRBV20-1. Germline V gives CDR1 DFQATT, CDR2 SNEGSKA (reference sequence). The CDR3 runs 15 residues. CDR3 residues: CSAPDRRGGYTEAFF.

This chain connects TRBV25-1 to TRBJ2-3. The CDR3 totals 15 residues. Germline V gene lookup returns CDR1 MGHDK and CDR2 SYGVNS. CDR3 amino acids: CASSEATRSTDTQYF.